What follows are 7 T cell receptor beta chains derived from one specimen sequenced in a study of cytomegalovirus exposure and HLA in healthy donors. This PCR relied on a set of 60 Vbeta primers and 13 Jbeta primers. The assay was immunoSEQ multiplex PCR, and TCRdb's table has in-frame clones only and misses some. The repertoire shows approximately 120,000 clones; the top ten hold less than 3%. The sample consisted of PBMCs. These receptors all come from a man aged 25-45 years in good health and CMV-seronegative.

This chain joins TRBV30 and TRBJ1-1; TRBD1 matches at 8 bases. CDR3 length equals 16 residues. V lost 4 bases and J lost 1; bases outside the gene matches: 11. In germline, CDR1 is GTSNPN, CDR2 SVGIG (reference sequence). The CDR3 region is CAWNRKDRGPNTEAFF. The DNA for the CDR3 is TGTGCCTGGAACCGTAAAGACAGGGGACCGAACACTGAAGCTTTCTTT.

V and J are TRBV28 and TRBJ1-4; TRBD1 matches at 10 bases. The CDR3 sequence is 16 residues long. CDR1 and CDR2 from the germline V gene are MDHEN and SYDVKM. The V and J ends lost 5 bases and 12 bases, in that order; junction bases with no gene match: 15. CDR3 DNA: TGTGCCAGCAGTGAGGGAAGAGACAGGGGGCTAGTAGAACTGTTTTTT. Translating gives CASSEGRDRGLVELFF.

The chain couples TRBV4-1 to TRBJ2-1, with D unclear. Germline V CDR1 and CDR2: MGHRA, YSYEKL. The CDR3 has 15 amino acids. The V end was cut by 0 bases, the J end by 4 bases, with 10 bases between. The CDR3 DNA reads as TGCGCCAGCAGCCAAGATCAGTATCCATACAATGAGCAGTTCTTC. Its translation is CASSQDQYPYNEQFF.

The chain joins TRBV5-1 to TRBJ2-2; TRBD1 matches 7 bases. V lost 4 bases and J lost 2; bases outside the gene matches: 8. The CDR3 spans 16 residues. Germline CDR1 reads SGHRS; CDR2 reads YFSETQ. CDR3 sequence (DNA): TGCGCCAGCAGCCCTGACAGGGATCTTAACACCGGGGAGCTGTTTTTT. Its translation: CASSPDRDLNTGELFF.

The chain joins TRBV19 to TRBJ2-1; the match to TRBD2 covers 14 bases. V shed 4 bases, J shed 8 bases, and the junction held 4 bases outside the gene matches. Germline values: CDR1 LNHDA, CDR2 SQIVND (reference sequence). The CDR3 length is 15 residues. CDR3 in amino acids: CASSKGLAGVHEQFF. DNA for the CDR3: TGTGCCAGTAGTAAGGGACTAGCGGGAGTTCATGAGCAGTTCTTC.

V gene TRBV28 combines with J gene TRBJ2-2; D is perhaps TRBD2 (6 bases). V was trimmed by 6 bases and J by 4 bases, leaving 18 bases between them. Germline CDR1 MDHEN, CDR2 SYDVKM. The CDR3 runs 16 residues. The CDR3 loop is CASRGGRLTVTGELFF. For the CDR3, the DNA is TGTGCCAGCAGGGGGGGACGGTTGACGGTCACCGGGGAGCTGTTTTTT.

V gene TRBV5-1 combines with J gene TRBJ1-2, with 10 bases lining up with TRBD1. J gave up 7 bases and V 0 bases, and 6 bases lay outside the gene matches. Germline lookup yields CDR1 SGHRS and CDR2 YFSETQ. The CDR3 is 15 amino acids. CDR3 residues: CASSLGQGALGGYTF. DNA of the CDR3: TGCGCCAGCAGCTTGGGACAGGGGGCTTTAGGTGGCTACACCTTC.